A single T cell receptor (beta chain) is shown here with its context. Seattle patients were enrolled during active infection and followed longitudinally. The sample comes from a study of blood T cell repertoires in COVID-19. The overall study: Both acute and convalescent COVID-19 samples were obtained from the United States, Italy and Spain. T cells, B-cell-depleted T cells, or PBMCs provided the cDNA or gDNA that served as material.

Source study methods: Nucleated cell counts were estimated from reference gene primer amplification. The protocol was immunoSEQ multiplex PCR, while the TCRdb copy is restricted to in-frame clones and leaves out a portion. V, J and clone size derive from that table, while D and trimming were established from the DNA sequence. The table includes 150,000 or so clones, approximately 86% detected once. J gave up 6 bases and V 3 bases, and 14 bases lay outside the gene matches. Germline V gene data show CDR1 as SEHNR and CDR2 as FQNEAQ (reference sequence). The CDR3 length is 17 residues. This clonotype was sampled from a woman in her 70s with COVID-19, enrolled during active disease. The sequenced sample consisted of peripheral blood. The chain has TRBV7-9 and TRBJ1-5, with 7 bases that match TRBD1. CDR3 amino acids: CASSFWTETGMGQPQHF. CDR3 coding DNA: TGTGCCAGCAGCTTTTGGACGGAGACAGGGATGGGTCAGCCCCAGCATTTT.